These T cell receptor beta chains were read from a single sample in a study of CD4 T cells in relation to SARS-CoV-2 and coronaviruses. These TCRs' antigens remain unknown. Method: immunoSEQ multiplex PCR; TCRdb's copy keeps in-frame clones and lacks some. Of around 34,000 clones listed, 60% to 85% were seen once; the top ten hold around 21%. Source material: memory CD4+ T cells from PBMCs, cultured in vitro. The receptors originated from an adult with COVID-19. Each CDR3 is given with its conserved first and last residue. The D gene is left open where the match is weak.

D gene,V gene,J gene,CDR3 DNA,CDR3 protein
-,TRBV2,TRBJ1-1,TGTGCCAGCCGTCGACAGAACACTGAAGCTTTCTTT,CASRRQNTEAFF
TRBD1,TRBV2,TRBJ2-3,TGTGCCAGCAAACAGGGGGCGAGCACAGATACGCAGTATTTT,CASKQGASTDTQYF
TRBD2,TRBV4-3,TRBJ2-1,TGCGCCAGCAGCCAAGATTCCGGCGGGAGCTCCTACAATGAGCAGTTCTTC,CASSQDSGGSSYNEQFF
-,TRBV4-1,TRBJ2-3,TGCGCCAGCAGCCAAGAACCGCTTTCAGGGACAGATACGCAGTATTTT,CASSQEPLSGTDTQYF
TRBD2,TRBV15,TRBJ2-3,TGTGCCACCAGCAGAAGCGGGAGTCGAGACGGCACAGATACGCAGTATTTT,CATSRSGSRDGTDTQYF
-,TRBV5-4,TRBJ1-5,TGTGCCAGCAGCTTGGGACCATGGCCCAATCAGCCCCAGCATTTT,CASSLGPWPNQPQHF
-,TRBV6-5,TRBJ2-7,TGTGCCAGCAGTCAGGACATAACCTACGAGCAGTACTTC,CASSQDITYEQYF
TRBD2,TRBV2,TRBJ2-5,TGTGCCAGCAGTCTAGAAGCGGGAGGGCAAGAGACCCAGTACTTC,CASSLEAGGQETQYF
TRBD1,TRBV7-2,TRBJ1-1,TGTGCCAGCAGCCCGGGACAGGGAAGCGTCACTGAAGCTTTCTTT,CASSPGQGSVTEAFF
-,TRBV5-1,TRBJ1-1,TGCGCCAGCAGCTTGTTCACTGAGTCGGAGGACACTGAAGCTTTCTTT,CASSLFTESEDTEAFF
-,TRBV30,TRBJ2-1,TGTGCCTGGAGTGTACTCGTAGCGCTAACCTACAATGAGCAGTTCTTC,CAWSVLVALTYNEQFF
TRBD1,TRBV5-1,TRBJ1-2,TGCGCCAGCAGCCCGGGACAGACCTATGGCTACACCTTC,CASSPGQTYGYTF
-,TRBV13,TRBJ2-3,TGTGCCAGCAGCCCCGGGGTAGCGGCCCCTATAGGGACAGATACGCAGTATTTT,CASSPGVAAPIGTDTQYF
TRBD2,TRBV29-1,TRBJ2-2,TGCAGCGCTGAAATGACTAGCCCAGGGGAGCTGTTTTTT,CSAEMTSPGELFF
-,TRBV5-1,TRBJ2-3,TGCGCCAGCAGCGACACCCGCACAGATACGCAGTATTTT,CASSDTRTDTQYF
-,TRBV5-4,TRBJ1-4,TGTGCCAGCAGCCTCAGAGGGGAGGAAAAACTGTTTTTT,CASSLRGEEKLFF
-,TRBV28,TRBJ1-2,TGTGCCAGCAGTTTACCTCTGTTGTATGGCTACACCTTC,CASSLPLLYGYTF